The 20 T cell receptor beta chains reported below all come from one sample, sequenced in a study of cytomegalovirus exposure and HLA in healthy donors. PCR amplification relied on 60 Vbeta primers (plus 13 Jbeta primers). The method was immunoSEQ multiplex PCR; TCRdb's version includes in-frame clones alone and lacks a portion of them. The sample gives approximately 150,000 clones, around 80% of which show up once; roughly 12% is in the top ten. Sequencing was carried out using PBMCs. These receptors all stem from a man between 18 and 29 years old in good health and CMV-seropositive.

This chain joins TRBV30 and TRBJ1-6, with 7 bases fitting TRBD1. Germline V gene data show CDR1 as GTSNPN and CDR2 as SVGIG (reference sequence). The CDR3 totals 14 residues. V shed 4 bases, J shed 5 bases, and the junction held 5 bases outside the gene matches. The CDR3: CAWTRGLNNSPLHF. As DNA, the CDR3 is TGTGCCTGGACGAGGGGGCTAAATAATTCACCCCTCCACTTT. The complete variable domain, with remaining parts taken from reference TRBV30 and TRBJ1-6, reads SQTIHQWPATLVQPVGSPLSLECTVEGTSNPNLYWYRQAAGRGLQLLFYSVGIGQISSEVPQNLSASRPQDRQFILSSKKLLLSDSGFYLCAWTRGLNNSPLHFGNGTRLTVT.

This clone was detected only a few times. J is TRBJ1-5 and V is TRBV2; D perhaps matches TRBD1 (5 bases). The CDR3 consists of 13 residues. Germline CDR1 and CDR2: SNHLY and FYNNEI. Trimming removed 11 bases from V and 4 bases from J, with 15 bases in between. The CDR3 loop reads CASRGDGNQPQHF. The CDR3 DNA reads as TGTGCCTCACGGGGGGACGGAAATCAGCCCCAGCATTTT.

The genes are TRBV6-1 and TRBJ2-5; 11 bases fit TRBD1. The J call may be faulty, since TRBJ2-7 better matches the DNA end. This CDR3 is 16 amino acids long. CDR1 and CDR2 from the germline V gene are MNHNS and SASEGT. Here the CDR3 reads CASSERDRGKDYEQYF. As DNA, the CDR3 is TGTGCCAGCAGTGAAAGGGACAGGGGGAAGGACTACGAGCAGTACTTC.

In its sample, this clone was seen a few times. The rearrangement uses TRBV7-8 and TRBJ1-2, with D possibly TRBD1 on 6 matching bases. The ends were cut back, 2 bases at V and 3 bases at J, with 13 bases in the middle. The V gene's germline CDR1 is SGHVS and CDR2 FQNEAQ. The CDR3 runs 15 residues. CDR3 sequence reads: CASSLYPGADYGYTF. CDR3 nucleotide sequence: TGTGCCAGCAGCTTATACCCAGGGGCCGACTATGGCTACACCTTC.

The chain recombines TRBV28 with TRBJ1-2; D call uncertain. CDR3 length equals 11 residues. With 5 bases removed from V and 8 bases from J, the gap between germline ends came to 9 bases. From germline, CDR1 is MDHEN and CDR2 SYDVKM. CDR3 residues: CASSPGTGYTF. In nucleotides, the CDR3 is TGTGCCAGCAGTCCGGGAACGGGCTACACCTTC.

The sample holds a few counts of this clone. V and J are TRBV19 and TRBJ1-1; TRBD1 agrees at 9 bases. Germline CDR1 is LNHDA and CDR2 is SQIVND (reference sequence). The CDR3 spans 14 residues. The V segment lost 6 bases and the J segment 2 bases; nucleotides outside the gene matches: 4. CDR3 amino acids: CASSRDRENTEAFF. The CDR3, as DNA: TGTGCCAGTAGCCGGGACAGGGAAAACACTGAAGCTTTCTTT. The entire variable domain, with the rest obtained from reference TRBV19 and TRBJ1-1, is as follows: DGGITQSPKYLFRKEGQNVTLSCEQNLNHDAMYWYRQDPGQGLRLIYYSQIVNDFQKGDIAEGYSVSREKKESFPLTVTSAQKNPTAFYLCASSRDRENTEAFFGQGTRLTVV.

The chain is built from TRBV28 and TRBJ1-1; no reliable D call. Germline CDR1 MDHEN, CDR2 SYDVKM. This CDR3 has 14 residues. The V end was cut by 1 base, the J end by 0 bases, with 6 bases between. The CDR3 region is CASSLLQMNTEAFF. The CDR3 nucleotides read TGTGCCAGCAGTTTATTGCAGATGAACACTGAAGCTTTCTTT.

The J gene is TRBJ2-3, the V gene TRBV19, with D possibly TRBD2 on 6 matching bases. CDR3 length equals 11 residues. Germline values: CDR1 LNHDA, CDR2 SQIVND (reference sequence). Trimming cost V 4 bases and J 11 bases, with 10 bases left between them. CDR3 DNA: TGTGCCAGTAGTAATTACGGGAGGCAGTATTTT. This sequence encodes CASSNYGRQYF.

The chain employs TRBV9 and TRBJ1-3; perhaps TRBD1 as D (6 bases). Germline CDR1 reads SGDLS; CDR2 reads YYNGEE. This CDR3 comprises 15 residues. V was cut by 4 bases and J by 2 bases, with 13 bases left in between. In nucleotides, the CDR3 is TGTGCCAGCAGCTCATATGGGGGCGCTGGAAACACCATATATTTT. Its translation is CASSSYGGAGNTIYF.

The chain joins TRBV28 to TRBJ2-1; TRBD2 aligns across 11 bases. Unmatched junction bases numbered 12, after V lost 8 bases and J lost 0 bases. Germline CDR1 and CDR2: MDHEN and SYDVKM. The CDR3 is 18 amino acids. CDR3 nucleotide sequence: TGTGCCAGCTACGGGCTAGCGGGAGGCCCGAGCTCCTACAATGAGCAGTTCTTC. As protein: CASYGLAGGPSSYNEQFF. Full variable domain (remainder filled in from reference TRBV28 and TRBJ2-1): DVKVTQSSRYLVKRTGEKVFLECVQDMDHENMFWYRQDPGLGLRLIYFSYDVKMKEKGDIPEGYSVSREKKERFSLILESASTNQTSMYLCASYGLAGGPSSYNEQFFGPGTRLTVL.

J is TRBJ1-2 and V is TRBV25-1; D not certain. Germline values: CDR1 MGHDK, CDR2 SYGVNS. Trimming took off 3 bases at V and 2 bases at J, with 7 bases between the two ends. CDR3 length: 13 residues. This CDR3 is CASSDQANYGYTF. CDR3 DNA sequence: TGTGCCAGCAGTGATCAGGCCAACTATGGCTACACCTTC.

The chain links TRBV19 to TRBJ2-4; the D is unclear. The CDR3 sequence is 14 residues long. In germline, CDR1 is LNHDA, CDR2 SQIVND (reference sequence). V dropped 2 bases and J dropped 8 bases, with 13 bases sitting between them. The CDR3 nucleotides read TGTGCCAGTAGTATACGGGTGGGTAAGGACATTCAGTACTTC. Residues: CASSIRVGKDIQYF.

The chain uses TRBV19 and TRBJ1-5, with 8 bases that match TRBD1. V was clipped by 1 base and J by 6 bases; unmatched bases: 5. The CDR3 covers 15 residues. Germline values: CDR1 LNHDA, CDR2 SQIVND (reference sequence). CDR3 nucleotide sequence: TGTGCCAGTAGTATAGCAGGGGGCGCGGGTCAGCCCCAGCATTTT. It yields the protein CASSIAGGAGQPQHF.

This sequence joins TRBV7-2 and TRBJ1-2; D unclear. Looked up from germline, CDR1 is SGHTA and CDR2 is FQGNSA. The CDR3 sequence is 10 residues long. Trimming took 8 bases from V and 8 from J, leaving 9 bases between them. The CDR3 spells CASGARGYTF. The CDR3 nucleotides are TGTGCCAGCGGTGCGCGCGGCTACACCTTC. The whole variable domain, remainder taken from reference TRBV7-2 and TRBJ1-2, is GAGVSQSPSNKVTEKGKDVELRCDPISGHTALYWYRQSLGQGLEFLIYFQGNSAPDKSGLPSDRFSAERTGGSVSTLTIQRTQQEDSAVYLCASGARGYTFGSGTRLTVV.

J is TRBJ2-7 and V is TRBV4-2, with 12 bases matching TRBD2. Unmatched junction bases numbered 12, after V lost 0 bases and J lost 6 bases. Germline assignment: CDR1 LGHNA and CDR2 YNFKEQ. CDR3 length: 18 residues. CDR3 bases: TGTGCCAGCAGCCAAGATTCAGGGCTAGCGGGAGGGCTGGTCGAGCAGTACTTC. It codes for CASSQDSGLAGGLVEQYF.

The rearrangement joins TRBV7-3 to TRBJ2-2, with D perhaps matching TRBD1 (5 bases). Deletions cut 5 bases from V and 4 bases from J, with 11 bases between. The CDR3 loop spans 14 amino acids. Germline CDR1 SGHTA, CDR2 FQGTGA. The CDR3 nucleotides are TGTGCCAGCAGCATAGACAGCACCACCGGGGAGCTGTTTTTT. Translated, it gives CASSIDSTTGELFF.

The chain carries TRBV7-9 and TRBJ2-5; 8 bases map to TRBD2. Per germline, CDR1 SEHNR and CDR2 FQNEAQ (reference sequence). V lost 3 bases to trimming and J lost 3 bases; unmatched junction nucleotides: 6. The CDR3 consists of 15 residues. The CDR3 coding sequence is TGTGCCAGCAGCTTTCCGACGGGAGGGGAAGAGACCCAGTACTTC. This encodes CASSFPTGGEETQYF.

This clone has a handful of counts. The genes are TRBV25-1 and TRBJ2-7; tentatively, D is TRBD1 (6 bases). This CDR3 comprises 14 residues. V lost 10 bases to trimming and J lost 2 bases, with 18 bases between them. CDR1 MGHDK and CDR2 SYGVNS come from the germline V gene. The CDR3 bases are TGTGCCATCCTGGGGGCGGCGGTCCCCTACGAGCAGTACTTC. As protein: CAILGAAVPYEQYF.

The chain combines TRBV28 with TRBJ1-2; 9 bases align to TRBD1. This CDR3 spans 14 amino acids. With 3 bases clipped from V and 7 bases from J, the junction kept 6 bases outside the gene matches. Germline V CDR1 and CDR2: MDHEN, SYDVKM. CDR3 sequence reads: CASSFGTGSFGYTF. As DNA, the CDR3 is TGTGCCAGCAGTTTTGGGACAGGGTCTTTTGGCTACACCTTC.

This clone has only one observation. The CDR3 DNA sequence: TGTGCCAGCAGCTATTGGGGGGCTGAAGCTTTCTTT. This gives the protein CASSYWGAEAFF. V is TRBV7-8 and J is TRBJ1-1; a weak D match, TRBD1 (5 bases). The germline V gene has CDR1 SGHVS and CDR2 FQNEAQ. This CDR3 has 12 amino acids. V was cut by 4 bases and J by 6 bases, with 9 bases left in between.